Listed below are T cell receptor beta chains from one sample, sequenced in a study of blood T cell repertoires in COVID-19. Method: immunoSEQ multiplex PCR; TCRdb's copy keeps in-frame clones and lacks some. The sample shows about 300,000 clones, about 89% of them seen only once. The specimen was peripheral blood. The receptors were sampled from a woman in her thirties with COVID-19, enrolled during active disease. The CDR3 runs from the conserved cysteine through the conserved F or W. D genes are given only for firm matches.

j_call	d_call	v_call	cdr3_aa	cdr3_nt
TRBJ1-4	TRBD1	TRBV5-4	CASSLGPTGVNEKLFF	TGTGCCAGCAGCTTGGGACCGACAGGGGTAAATGAAAAACTGTTTTTT
TRBJ1-1	-	TRBV3-1/TRBV3-2	CASSQQRGSTEAFF	TGTGCCAGCAGCCAACAAAGGGGGAGTACTGAAGCTTTCTTT
TRBJ1-2	-	TRBV27	CASSPAEANLYGYTF	TGTGCCAGCAGTCCGGCAGAGGCCAATCTCTATGGCTACACCTTC
TRBJ1-1	TRBD1	TRBV5-6	CASSVGQGAGFDTEAFF	TGTGCCAGCAGCGTTGGACAGGGGGCGGGTTTCGACACTGAAGCTTTCTTT
TRBJ1-1	-	TRBV2	CASSGTVLNTEAFF	TGTGCCAGCAGTGGGACAGTCCTGAACACTGAAGCTTTCTTT
TRBJ2-7	TRBD1	TRBV6-6	CASSYTGVAYEQYF	TGTGCCAGCAGCTATACAGGGGTGGCCTACGAGCAGTACTTC
TRBJ2-7	TRBD2	TRBV18	CASSRTGSTYAREVRYEQYF	TGTGCCAGCTCACGAACCGGTTCCACCTACGCCCGGGAGGTCCGCTACGAGCAGTACTTC
TRBJ1-5	-	TRBV18	CASSPGRSQQPQHF	TGTGCCAGCTCACCCGGCAGGTCCCAACAGCCCCAGCATTTT
TRBJ1-6	TRBD1	TRBV27	CASSFRTGSNSPLHF	TGTGCCAGCAGTTTCCGGACAGGGAGCAATTCACCCCTCCACTTT
TRBJ2-1	-	TRBV10-3	CAITGGTGYNEQFF	TGTGCCATCACTGGGGGGACTGGTTACAATGAGCAGTTCTTC
TRBJ2-3	-	TRBV19	CASSSSRVSDTQYF	TGTGCCAGTAGTAGTTCTCGGGTTTCAGATACGCAGTATTTT
TRBJ1-2	TRBD1	TRBV30	CAWSVTGGFLNYGYTF	TGTGCCTGGAGTGTGACAGGGGGCTTTCTAAACTATGGCTACACCTTC
TRBJ2-7	-	TRBV27	CASSYGISPYEQYF	TGTGCCAGCAGTTATGGTATAAGCCCCTACGAGCAGTACTTC
TRBJ1-1	-	TRBV25-1	CASSEVSGAEAFF	TGTGCCAGCAGTGAGGTTTCAGGGGCTGAAGCTTTCTTT
TRBJ2-1	-	TRBV5-1	CASSLAQGAYNEQFF	TGCGCCAGCAGCTTGGCTCAGGGCGCCTACAATGAGCAGTTCTTC
TRBJ2-3	TRBD2	TRBV5-1	CASRASGTSSTDTQYF	TGCGCCAGCAGGGCTAGCGGGACCTCTTCCACAGATACGCAGTATTTT